This T cell receptor beta chain was documented in a study of CD8 T cells in ankylosing spondylitis. Study-level results: Disease-linked clones bore a CD8+ phenotype, appearing relatively rarely in peripheral blood. Seemingly distinctive of ankylosing spondylitis blood was a TCR beta motif formed by eight highly homologous variants.

The CDR3 spans 14 residues. Germline values: CDR1 SEHNR, CDR2 FQNEAQ (reference sequence). The V gene lost 8 bases and the J gene lost 0 bases, with 14 bases spanning the gap. This clonotype showed up many times. Its antigen is as yet unknown. By quantitative 5'-RACE with molecular barcodes, the TCR beta libraries were made. TCRdb analysed the 5' RACE reads with MiXCR anew, one entry per CDR3 protein. Of 100,000 to 150,000 distinct CDR3 sequences listed, about a tenth are singletons. The chain recombines TRBV7-9 with TRBJ2-7, with TRBD2 as a possible D gene (5 bases). The TCR comes from a male donor with ankylosing spondylitis or in good health (not recorded which). The sample was blood, either unsorted or a sorted T cell fraction (not recorded which). For the CDR3, the DNA is TGTGCCAGCGCAGGACTCCTGAGCTCCTACGAGCAGTACTTC. It encodes CASAGLLSSYEQYF.